Listed here are 17 T cell receptor beta chains from one sample, sequenced in a study of human thymus T cells. Corrective heart surgery yielded the resections from which the thymus tissue came. Sequencing was performed with immunoSEQ multiplex PCR; in TCRdb, only in-frame clones are kept and a portion is missing. Of 120,000 or so clones listed, around 94% are singletons. The sequenced sample consisted of thymus tissue. These receptors were obtained from a boy under two years old with a congenital heart defect but otherwise immunologically healthy.

This chain links TRBV4-1 with TRBJ2-7; D is uncertain. Germline V gene data show CDR1 as MGHRA and CDR2 as YSYEKL. The CDR3 consists of 13 residues. V lost 0 bases to trimming and J lost 0 bases, with 3 bases between them. Here the CDR3 reads CASSQERSYEQYF. DNA for the CDR3: TGCGCCAGCAGCCAAGAACGCTCCTACGAGCAGTACTTC.

The chain carries TRBV27 and TRBJ2-7; weak D call: TRBD1 (5 bases). The CDR3 consists of 14 residues. Trimming took off 3 bases at V and 7 bases at J, with 16 bases between the two ends. CDR1 is MNHEY, CDR2 SMNVEV, per germline (reference sequence). The CDR3 sequence is CASSLAPGSGEQYF. The CDR3 DNA follows: TGTGCCAGCAGTTTGGCTCCAGGGTCGGGTGAGCAGTACTTC.

This clone was detected once. The chain combines TRBV6-5 with TRBJ1-6, with D unresolved. There are 16 residues in the CDR3. Trimming cost V 0 bases and J 0 bases, with 6 bases left between them. The germline gives CDR1 MNHEY, CDR2 SVGAGI. The CDR3 DNA reads as TGTGCCAGCAGTTACTCCGGTGACTCCTATAATTCACCCCTCCACTTT. This gives the protein CASSYSGDSYNSPLHF.

The V gene is TRBV14, the J gene TRBJ2-7, with D possibly being TRBD2 (5 bases). CDR1 and CDR2 (germline): SGHDN, FVKESK. Trimming left V 2 bases short and J 6 bases short, with 14 bases between. The CDR3 totals 14 residues. CDR3 nucleotide sequence: TGTGCCAGCAGCCAACAGCGGTCCTTGGGCGAGCAGTACTTC. Its translation: CASSQQRSLGEQYF.

The chain uses TRBV10-2 and TRBJ2-5; TRBD2 aligns across 7 bases. The CDR3 covers 16 residues. V shed 5 bases, J shed 2 bases, and the junction held 11 bases outside the gene matches. The germline CDR1 and CDR2 sequences are WSHSY and SAAADI. The CDR3: CASSPELADPQETQYF. The CDR3 region has the DNA TGCGCCAGCAGTCCCGAGCTAGCGGACCCACAAGAGACCCAGTACTTC.

The chain uses TRBV28 and TRBJ1-1; D uncertain. The V end was cut by 4 bases, the J end by 3 bases, with 9 bases between. The CDR3 runs 13 residues. Germline V gives CDR1 MDHEN, CDR2 SYDVKM. As DNA, the CDR3 is TGTGCCAGCAGTTCCTTAAGGGACACTGAAGCTTTCTTT. Its translation is CASSSLRDTEAFF.

V and J are TRBV5-4 and TRBJ1-2; D may be TRBD1 (6 bases). Germline CDR1 SGHNT, CDR2 YYREEE (reference sequence). V lost 0 bases, J lost 7 bases, and 10 bases lay in between. CDR3 length equals 13 residues. In DNA, the CDR3 is TGTGCCAGCAGCTTGGTGGCAGGGGCTGGCTACACCTTC. Protein product: CASSLVAGAGYTF.

The chain joins TRBV7-2 to TRBJ1-6; maybe TRBD1 (5 bases). Between the trimmed V and J ends, which lost 1 base and 5 bases, there was a span of 18 bases. CDR3 length: 18 amino acids. CDR1 and CDR2 from the germline V gene are SGHTA and FQGNSA. The CDR3 protein is CASSLGGRVILNNSPLHF. In DNA, the CDR3 is TGTGCCAGCAGCTTAGGAGGCAGGGTAATACTAAATAATTCACCCCTCCACTTT. The full variable domain, in which reference TRBV7-2 and TRBJ1-6 provide the parts outside the CDR3, is GAGVSQSPSNKVTEKGKDVELRCDPISGHTALYWYRQSLGQGLEFLIYFQGNSAPDKSGLPSDRFSAERTGGSVSTLTIQRTQQEDSAVYLCASSLGGRVILNNSPLHFGNGTRLTVT.

The CDR3 DNA is TGTGCCAGCAGCCAAGGTCTAGCGGACACAGATACGCAGTATTTT. This sequence encodes CASSQGLADTDTQYF. The chain has TRBV4-2 and TRBJ2-3, with TRBD2 matching over 7 bases. CDR1 LGHNA and CDR2 YNFKEQ come from the germline V gene. This CDR3 has 15 residues. Trimming cost V 1 base and J 2 bases; bases outside gene matches: 3.

The chain carries TRBV5-8 and TRBJ1-6; maybe TRBD1 (6 bases). Germline CDR1 is SGHTS and CDR2 is YDEGEE. The V end was cut by 1 base, the J end by 6 bases, with 11 bases between. The CDR3 has 15 amino acids. The CDR3 spells CASSLQGGGNSPLHF. CDR3 DNA sequence: TGTGCCAGCAGCTTGCAGGGAGGGGGTAATTCACCCCTCCACTTT.

This rearrangement joins TRBV28 to TRBJ2-7; the D is unclear. Germline loops: CDR1 MDHEN, CDR2 SYDVKM. Trimming took off 8 bases at V and 0 bases at J, with 23 bases between the two ends. The CDR3 spans 17 residues. Written as DNA, the CDR3 is TGTGCCAGCTCCCCGGTCAGTCCTCGGCCGTTCTCCTACGAGCAGTACTTC. As protein: CASSPVSPRPFSYEQYF.

CDR3 amino acids: CASSLNQGGGSGNTIYF. In nucleotides, the CDR3 is TGTGCCAGCAGCTTGAACCAGGGTGGGGGATCTGGAAACACCATATATTTT. The gene calls are TRBV5-4 and TRBJ1-3, with D maybe TRBD1 (5 bases). From germline, CDR1 is SGHNT and CDR2 YYREEE (reference sequence). V lost 1 base, J lost 1 base, and 15 bases lay in between. The CDR3 is 17 residues long.

V usage is TRBV4-3 and J usage is TRBJ2-4, with TRBD2 as a possible D gene (7 bases). V was cut by 0 bases and J by 1 base, with 13 bases left in between. The CDR3 has 17 amino acids. The V gene's germline CDR1 is LGHNA and CDR2 YSLEER. CDR3 nucleotide sequence: TGCGCCAGCAGCCAAGATTGGTGGGGGGGCGCCAAAAACATTCAGTACTTC. It codes for CASSQDWWGGAKNIQYF.

The J gene is TRBJ2-3, the V gene TRBV4-1; possibly TRBD2 for D (6 bases). Trimming removed 3 bases from V and 1 base from J, with 14 bases in between. The CDR3 has 16 residues. Germline values: CDR1 MGHRA, CDR2 YSYEKL. The CDR3 protein is CASSHAGTQGTDTQYF. CDR3 DNA: TGCGCCAGCAGCCACGCCGGGACTCAAGGCACAGATACGCAGTATTTT.

The chain carries TRBV30 and TRBJ2-3; D is unclear. CDR3 length: 11 amino acids. Germline values: CDR1 GTSNPN, CDR2 SVGIG (reference sequence). Trimming left V 3 bases short and J 3 bases short, with 4 bases between. CDR3 in amino acids: CAWRGTDTQYF. For the CDR3, the DNA is TGTGCCTGGAGAGGGACAGATACGCAGTATTTT.

J is TRBJ2-7 and V is TRBV7-6, with D possibly being TRBD1 (6 bases). V was pared by 1 base and J by 3 bases, with 13 bases between. CDR1 is SGHVS and CDR2 is FNYEAQ in the germline V gene. The CDR3 runs to 15 residues. For the CDR3, the DNA is TGTGCCAGCAGCTTAGGTGGGACACCGAACTACGAGCAGTACTTC. Amino acid sequence: CASSLGGTPNYEQYF.

The chain uses TRBV10-3 and TRBJ1-1, with D hard to call. Germline V lookup: CDR1 ENHRY, CDR2 SYGVKD. The V end was cut by 1 base, the J end by 3 bases, with 15 bases between. The CDR3 has 16 residues. The CDR3 loop reads CAISEFPRGVHTEAFF. The CDR3 DNA sequence: TGTGCCATCAGTGAGTTTCCACGGGGTGTCCACACTGAAGCTTTCTTT.